The T cell receptor delta chain under discussion was sequenced for a study of γδ T cells in repeated Plasmodium falciparum infection (dated by TCRdb to 2020 to 2023). Some background on the complete study: Malian children exposed to intense seasonal malaria transmission were enrolled in the natural-infection arm and compared with Australian children matched for age and gender. Four to six malaria-naive U.S. adults underwent four controlled human malaria infections by bites from P. falciparum NF54-infected Anopheles stephensi mosquitoes over approximately 590 days. Samples from controlled-infection subjects were taken at baseline, right before selected infections, and 21 days after each infection. Malian gammadelta TCR repertoires were analysed cross-sectionally in periods with no transmission and longitudinally across episodes of acute febrile malaria. The study examined how repeated Plasmodium falciparum infection shapes the human gammadelta T cell repertoire, using natural infection in Mali and controlled human malaria infection. The paper's findings and limits, for the study overall: Vgamma9/Vdelta2+ TCR repertoires kept a highly stable polyclonal repertoire across time and infection, and many TCRgamma sequences overlapped between individuals. Because the controlled-infection cohort was small, analysis of inter-individual variability in gammadelta T cell responses was limited. Waves of new clonotype selection in Vdelta2-negative, largely Vdelta1+, gammadelta TCR repertoires appeared to be driven by repeated controlled infections. Compared with Australian children, Malian children appeared to have Vdelta2-negative gammadelta TCR repertoires that were more clonally expanded, less diverse and less shared. The Malian cohort was drawn from a small rural village made up mostly of one ethnic group, which limits generalizability.

Vgamma9/Vdelta2+ and Vdelta2-negative gammadelta T cell populations were flow-sorted from peripheral blood mononuclear cells for bulk TCR repertoire analysis. Unmatched junction bases come to 20, with V trimmed by 3 bases and J by 2 bases. The CDR3 numbers 22 residues from cysteine through phenylalanine. The only DNA kept is the CDR3, 66 bases in frame from the first base. The germline V gene provides CDR1 GEAIGNYY and CDR2 EKD. This clone was seen ten or more times. The antigen it binds to is not known. A read error likely explains why the TCRdb protein, taken from a much larger clone, differs from this DNA's translation at residue 14; the protein shown is translated from the DNA. Receptor amplification or capture employed multiplex PCR. Sequencing took place on an Illumina MiSeq. From each sorted gammadelta T cell sample, both TCR gamma (TRG) and TCR delta (TRD) chains were sequenced. As for the authors' bioinformatics: The repertoire analyses used clonotype tree plots, the accumulated frequency of the top 20 clonotypes, and diversity index (DI) and D75 metrics. TCRdb called clones anew from the public reads via CATT; matching DNA rows were later pooled. For this entry, the V and J calls and clone size follow TCRdb and not the study's own pipeline. The sample table records some 100,000 delta-chain clones; almost 1.5% of these occur just once. Roughly 8.1% of the sample belongs to the ten largest clones.

This receptor chain uses TRDV2 and TRDJ3; TRDD3 aligns with 8 central bases. The receptor was derived from a pool of human donors (malaria-infected and uninfected, not separated). Material for sequencing was gamma-delta T cells from blood. The CDR3 here reads CACDSGAFTGGPSPWDTRQMFF. The nucleotide sequence is given as TGTGCCTGTGACTCCGGCGCGTTTACTGGGGGCCCGAGCCCCTGGGACACCCGACAGATGTTTTTC.